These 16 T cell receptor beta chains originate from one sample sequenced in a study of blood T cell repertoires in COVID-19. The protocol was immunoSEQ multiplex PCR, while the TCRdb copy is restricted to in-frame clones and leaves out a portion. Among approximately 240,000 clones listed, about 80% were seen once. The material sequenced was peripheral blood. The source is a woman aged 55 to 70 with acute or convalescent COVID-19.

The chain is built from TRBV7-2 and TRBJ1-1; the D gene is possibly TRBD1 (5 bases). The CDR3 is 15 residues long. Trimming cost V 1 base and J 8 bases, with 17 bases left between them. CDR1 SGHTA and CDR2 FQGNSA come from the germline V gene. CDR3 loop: CASSLDVTWGDEAFF. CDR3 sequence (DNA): TGTGCCAGCAGCTTAGACGTGACTTGGGGGGACGAAGCTTTCTTT.

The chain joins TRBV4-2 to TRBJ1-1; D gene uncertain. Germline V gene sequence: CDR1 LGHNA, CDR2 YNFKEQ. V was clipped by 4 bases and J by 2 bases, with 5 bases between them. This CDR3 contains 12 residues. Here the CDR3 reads CASSRVNTEAFF. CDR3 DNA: TGTGCCAGCAGCCGCGTCAACACTGAAGCTTTCTTT.

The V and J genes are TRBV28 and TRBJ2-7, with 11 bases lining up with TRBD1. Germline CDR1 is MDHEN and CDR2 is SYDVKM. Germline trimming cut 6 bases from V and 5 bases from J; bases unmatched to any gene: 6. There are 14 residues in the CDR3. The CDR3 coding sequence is TGTGCCAGCAGGACCGGGACAGGGGGTGACGAGCAGTACTTC. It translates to CASRTGTGGDEQYF.

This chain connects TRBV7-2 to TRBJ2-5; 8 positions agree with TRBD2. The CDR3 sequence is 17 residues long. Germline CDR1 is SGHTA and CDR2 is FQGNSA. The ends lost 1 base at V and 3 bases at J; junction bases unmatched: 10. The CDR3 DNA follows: TGTGCCAGCAGCTTAGGCTTGGTGGCGGGGGGAAAAGAGACCCAGTACTTC. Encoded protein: CASSLGLVAGGKETQYF.

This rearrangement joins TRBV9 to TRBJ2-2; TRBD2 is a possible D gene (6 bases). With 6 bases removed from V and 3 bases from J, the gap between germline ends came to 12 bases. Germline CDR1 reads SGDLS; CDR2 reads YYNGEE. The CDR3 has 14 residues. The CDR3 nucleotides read TGTGCCAGCAAACTCGGGGGTTACACCGGGGAGCTGTTTTTT. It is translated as CASKLGGYTGELFF.

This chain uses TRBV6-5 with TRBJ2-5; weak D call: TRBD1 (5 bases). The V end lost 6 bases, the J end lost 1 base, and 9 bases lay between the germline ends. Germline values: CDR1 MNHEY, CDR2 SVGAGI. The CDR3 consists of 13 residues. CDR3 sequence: CASSPQVQETQYF. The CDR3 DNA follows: TGTGCCAGCAGCCCACAGGTCCAAGAGACCCAGTACTTC.

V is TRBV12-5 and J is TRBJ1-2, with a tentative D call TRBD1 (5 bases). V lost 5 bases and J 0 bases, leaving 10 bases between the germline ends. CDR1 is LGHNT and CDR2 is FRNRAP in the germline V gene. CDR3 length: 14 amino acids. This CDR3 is CASGPGLSNYGYTF. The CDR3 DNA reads TGTGCTAGTGGTCCGGGACTTTCTAACTATGGCTACACCTTC.

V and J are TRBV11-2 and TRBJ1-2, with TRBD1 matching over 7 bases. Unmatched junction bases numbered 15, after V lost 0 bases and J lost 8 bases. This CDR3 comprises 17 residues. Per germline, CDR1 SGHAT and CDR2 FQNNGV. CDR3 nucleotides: TGTGCCAGCAGCTTAGAGGGCAGGGGGTATCATTTTCGCGGCTACACCTTC. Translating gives CASSLEGRGYHFRGYTF.

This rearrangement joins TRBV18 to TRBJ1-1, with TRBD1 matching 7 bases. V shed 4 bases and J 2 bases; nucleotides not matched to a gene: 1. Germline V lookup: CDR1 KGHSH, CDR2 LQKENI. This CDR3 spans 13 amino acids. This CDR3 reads CASSQGANTEAFF. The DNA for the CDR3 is TGTGCCAGCTCACAGGGGGCAAACACTGAAGCTTTCTTT.

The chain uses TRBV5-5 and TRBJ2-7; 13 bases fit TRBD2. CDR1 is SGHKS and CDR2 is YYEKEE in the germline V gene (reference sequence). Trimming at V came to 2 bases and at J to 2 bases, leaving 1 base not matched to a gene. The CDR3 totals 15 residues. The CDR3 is CASSFGTSGAYEQYF. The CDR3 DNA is TGTGCCAGCAGCTTCGGGACTAGCGGGGCCTACGAGCAGTACTTC.

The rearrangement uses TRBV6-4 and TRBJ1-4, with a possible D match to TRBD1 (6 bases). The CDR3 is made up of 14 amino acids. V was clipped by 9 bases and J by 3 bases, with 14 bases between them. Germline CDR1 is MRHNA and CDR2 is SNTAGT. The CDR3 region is CARNQGYPNEKLFF. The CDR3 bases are TGTGCCAGAAACCAGGGGTATCCTAATGAAAAACTGTTTTTT.

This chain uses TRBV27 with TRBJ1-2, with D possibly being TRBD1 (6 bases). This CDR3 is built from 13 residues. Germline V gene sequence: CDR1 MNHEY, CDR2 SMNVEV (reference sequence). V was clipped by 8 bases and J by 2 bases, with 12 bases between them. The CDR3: CASGYRENYGYTF. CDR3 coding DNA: TGTGCCAGCGGCTACAGGGAGAACTATGGCTACACCTTC.

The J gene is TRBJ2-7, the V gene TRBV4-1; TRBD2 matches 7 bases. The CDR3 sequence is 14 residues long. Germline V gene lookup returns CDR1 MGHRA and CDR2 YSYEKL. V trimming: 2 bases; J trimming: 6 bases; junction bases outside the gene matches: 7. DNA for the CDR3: TGCGCCAGCAGCCAAATACTTGGGGGGGTCGAGCAGTACTTC. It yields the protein CASSQILGGVEQYF.

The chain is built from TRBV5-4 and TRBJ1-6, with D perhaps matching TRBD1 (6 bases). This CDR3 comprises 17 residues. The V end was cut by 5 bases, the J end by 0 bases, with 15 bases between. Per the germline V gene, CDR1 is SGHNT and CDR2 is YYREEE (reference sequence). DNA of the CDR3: TGTGCCAGCAGGGGTGAACAGGGCGGCTCCTATAATTCACCCCTCCACTTT. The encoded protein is CASRGEQGGSYNSPLHF.

Written as DNA, the CDR3 is TGTGCCACCCCGTATGGGACAGCGAACACCGGGGAGCTGTTTTTT. Translated: CATPYGTANTGELFF. This sequence joins TRBV21-1 and TRBJ2-2; TRBD1, as called in the table, went unchecked against the DNA. TRBV21-1 has pseudogene status. The CDR3 covers 15 residues.

The CDR3 bases are TGTGCCAGCACCCAGGGTGCGGGGGACTATGGCTACACCTTC. It is translated as CASTQGAGDYGYTF. The rearrangement uses TRBV5-5 and TRBJ1-2; maybe TRBD1 (5 bases). The CDR3 is 14 residues long. The germline gives CDR1 SGHKS, CDR2 YYEKEE (reference sequence). V gave up 6 bases and J gave up 3 bases, with 15 bases separating them.